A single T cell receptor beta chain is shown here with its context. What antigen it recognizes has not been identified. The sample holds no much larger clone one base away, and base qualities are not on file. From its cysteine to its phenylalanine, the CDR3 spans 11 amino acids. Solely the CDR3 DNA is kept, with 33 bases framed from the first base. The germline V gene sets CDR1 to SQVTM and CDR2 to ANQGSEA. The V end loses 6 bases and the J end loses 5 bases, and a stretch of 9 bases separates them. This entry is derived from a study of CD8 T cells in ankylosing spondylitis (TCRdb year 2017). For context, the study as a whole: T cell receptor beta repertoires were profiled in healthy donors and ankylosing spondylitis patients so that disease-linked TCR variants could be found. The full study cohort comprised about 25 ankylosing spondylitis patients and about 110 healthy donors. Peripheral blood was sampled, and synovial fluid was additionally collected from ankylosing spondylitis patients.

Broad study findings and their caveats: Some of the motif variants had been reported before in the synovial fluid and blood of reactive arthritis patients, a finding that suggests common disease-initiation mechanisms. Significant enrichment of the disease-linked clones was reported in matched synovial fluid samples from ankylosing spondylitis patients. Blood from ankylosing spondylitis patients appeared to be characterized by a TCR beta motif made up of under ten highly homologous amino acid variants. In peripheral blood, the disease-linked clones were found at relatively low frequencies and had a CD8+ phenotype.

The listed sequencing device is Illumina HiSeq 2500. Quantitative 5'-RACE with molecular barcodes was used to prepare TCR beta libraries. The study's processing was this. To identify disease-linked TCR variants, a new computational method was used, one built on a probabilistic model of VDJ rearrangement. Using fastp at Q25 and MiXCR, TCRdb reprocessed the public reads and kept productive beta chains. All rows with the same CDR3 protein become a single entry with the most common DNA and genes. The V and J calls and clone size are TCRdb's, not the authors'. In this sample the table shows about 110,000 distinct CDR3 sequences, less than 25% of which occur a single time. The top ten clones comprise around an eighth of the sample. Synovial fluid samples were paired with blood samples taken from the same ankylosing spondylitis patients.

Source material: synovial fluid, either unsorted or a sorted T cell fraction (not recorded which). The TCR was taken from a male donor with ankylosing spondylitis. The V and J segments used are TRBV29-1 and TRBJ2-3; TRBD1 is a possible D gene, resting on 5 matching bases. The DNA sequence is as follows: TGCAGCGTCGCAGGGAAAGATACGCAGTATTTT. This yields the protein CSVAGKDTQYF.